This is a list of T cell receptor beta chains from one sample in a study of shared clonotypes between healthy human individuals. TCRdb's table, derived via immunoSEQ multiplex PCR, lists solely in-frame clones and lacks some. Of fewer than 1.6 million clones in the sample, less than 99% were seen once. The sequencing input was naive CD4+ T cells sorted from blood. Receptors originate from a man aged 30 to 39 in good health. Each CDR3 is given with its conserved first and last residue. A D gene is named only where the DNA matches it firmly. The size field is filled for only some rows; it gives once, few, many or a size class.

.	TRBV10-3	once	TRBJ1-2	CAISAVSGRGYTF	TGTGCCATCAGTGCGGTGTCAGGGCGTGGCTACACCTTC
TRBD1	TRBV10-3	.	TRBJ1-2	CATTRDSTNYGYTF	TGTGCCACTACACGGGACAGCACTAACTATGGCTACACCTTC
TRBD2	TRBV7-9	.	TRBJ2-3	CASSLGTSTDTQYF	TGTGCCAGCAGCTTAGGGACTAGTACAGATACGCAGTATTTT
TRBD1	TRBV5-1	.	TRBJ2-5	CASSQGRDRGKETQYF	TGCGCCAGCAGCCAGGGCCGGGACAGGGGGAAAGAGACCCAGTACTTC
.	TRBV28	.	TRBJ1-1	CASISPGRVTEAFF	TGTGCCAGCATATCCCCAGGGCGGGTCACTGAAGCTTTCTTT
.	TRBV18	.	TRBJ2-2	CASSPQYAPGTGELFF	TGTGCCAGCTCACCACAATACGCGCCAGGGACCGGGGAGCTGTTTTTT
TRBD2	TRBV5-1	.	TRBJ2-3	CASSVTGTSGTDTQYF	TGCGCCAGCAGCGTGACCGGGACTAGCGGCACAGATACGCAGTATTTT
.	TRBV7-2	.	TRBJ1-2	CASSLYRAYGYTF	TGTGCCAGCAGCTTATACAGGGCTTATGGCTACACCTTC
.	TRBV7-7	.	TRBJ2-1	CASSPIGSKQFF	TGTGCTAGCAGCCCTATAGGGTCGAAGCAGTTCTTC
TRBD1	TRBV9	.	TRBJ2-1	CASSPRDRGYEQFF	TGTGCCAGCAGCCCTCGGGACAGGGGCTATGAGCAGTTCTTC
.	TRBV7-3	.	TRBJ2-5	CASSLSVRAQETQYF	TGTGCCAGCAGCTTAAGTGTAAGAGCACAAGAGACCCAGTACTTC
TRBD1	TRBV18	.	TRBJ1-2	CASSSDRGLGHGYTF	TGTGCCAGCTCATCCGACAGGGGTTTGGGCCATGGCTACACCTTC
.	TRBV14	.	TRBJ2-7	CASSLASDTSYEQYF	TGTGCCAGCAGCCTGGCATCGGACACTTCCTACGAGCAGTACTTC
.	TRBV9	.	TRBJ1-2	CASSTRVEGYTF	TGTGCCAGCAGCACCCGGGTTGAGGGCTACACCTTC
.	TRBV30	.	TRBJ2-3	CAWSVPGGYTDTQYF	TGTGCCTGGAGTGTACCGGGTGGGTACACAGATACGCAGTATTTT
TRBD1	TRBV7-8	.	TRBJ2-6	CASSRSTETGVTFSGANVLTF	TGTGCCAGCAGCCGAAGTACCGAAACAGGGGTTACTTTCTCTGGGGCCAACGTCCTGACTTTC
TRBD1	TRBV7-9	.	TRBJ2-5	CASSFGQGDGETQYF	TGTGCCAGCAGCTTCGGACAGGGGGATGGGGAGACCCAGTACTTC
TRBD1	TRBV10-3	.	TRBJ2-7	CAIGTQGAISYEQYF	TGTGCCATCGGTACACAGGGGGCGATCTCCTACGAGCAGTACTTC
.	TRBV9	.	TRBJ2-7	CASSRLTGHTNEQYF	TGTGCCAGCAGCCGATTGACAGGCCACACGAACGAGCAGTACTTC
TRBD1	TRBV5-1	once	TRBJ1-4	CASSLGGQGGANEKLFF	TGCGCCAGCAGCTTGGGCGGACAGGGTGGTGCTAATGAAAAACTGTTTTTT
.	TRBV4-1	.	TRBJ1-1	CASSQLPTGTEAFF	TGCGCCAGCAGCCAACTACCGACGGGTACTGAAGCTTTCTTT
.	TRBV6-5	.	TRBJ2-3	CASSYSHLADTQYF	TGTGCCAGCAGTTACTCCCACTTGGCAGATACGCAGTATTTT
.	TRBV29-1	.	TRBJ2-3	CSVGLLAVGTDTQYF	TGCAGCGTTGGGTTACTAGCAGTGGGCACAGATACGCAGTATTTT
TRBD1	TRBV2	.	TRBJ2-7	CASSMGQGRYEQYF	TGTGCCAGCAGCATGGGACAGGGAAGATACGAGCAGTACTTC
TRBD2	TRBV9	.	TRBJ2-3	CASSFVGTSVTDTQYF	TGTGCCAGCAGCTTCGTGGGGACTAGCGTCACAGATACGCAGTATTTT
.	TRBV29-1	.	TRBJ1-5	CSVVAGTNQPQHF	TGCAGCGTTGTGGCGGGGACAAATCAGCCCCAGCATTTT
.	TRBV27	once	TRBJ1-2	CASSSRTQTNYGYTF	TGTGCCAGCAGTTCCAGGACACAAACCAACTATGGCTACACCTTC
TRBD1	TRBV7-3	.	TRBJ2-7	CASSLDRDHEQYF	TGTGCCAGCAGCCTGGACAGGGACCACGAGCAGTACTTC
TRBD2	TRBV7-2	.	TRBJ2-7	CASSLRTSREGQYF	TGTGCCAGCAGCTTAAGGACTAGTCGAGAGGGGCAGTACTTC
.	TRBV5-1	.	TRBJ1-1	CASSPDIYTEAFF	TGCGCCAGCAGCCCGGACATCTACACTGAAGCTTTCTTT
.	TRBV7-6	.	TRBJ2-1	CASSLAPQLAQGEQFF	TGTGCCAGCAGCTTAGCGCCCCAGCTTGCTCAAGGTGAGCAGTTCTTC
.	TRBV9	.	TRBJ1-3	CASSPSDRSGNTIYF	TGTGCCAGCAGCCCCTCGGACAGATCTGGAAACACCATATATTTT
.	TRBV5-4	.	TRBJ2-3	CASSAPSERPDTQYF	TGTGCCAGCAGCGCCCCAAGCGAGCGGCCAGATACGCAGTATTTT
.	TRBV18	.	TRBJ1-5	CASSPSRGSNQPQHF	TGTGCCAGCTCACCCTCAAGGGGTAGCAATCAGCCCCAGCATTTT
TRBD1	TRBV18	.	TRBJ1-2	CASSPINRGRVGYTF	TGTGCCAGCTCACCAATTAACAGGGGGCGCGTCGGCTACACCTTC
.	TRBV28	.	TRBJ2-7	CASSPGSALSSYEQYF	TGTGCCAGCAGCCCCGGGAGCGCTTTAAGCTCCTACGAGCAGTACTTC
.	TRBV2	once	TRBJ2-7	CASGGQTHSYEQYF	TGTGCCAGCGGGGGGCAGACTCACTCCTACGAGCAGTACTTC
TRBD1	TRBV9	.	TRBJ2-5	CASSVDLGTGRPGGTQYF	TGTGCCAGCAGCGTAGATTTGGGGACAGGGAGGCCCGGCGGGACCCAGTACTTC
.	TRBV28	.	TRBJ2-1	CASMGVSQFF	TGTGCCAGCATGGGGGTGTCGCAGTTCTTC
TRBD1	TRBV5-1	.	TRBJ2-7	CASSLRDRSQQYF	TGCGCCAGCAGCTTACGGGACAGGTCCCAGCAGTACTTC
TRBD1	TRBV19	once	TRBJ1-4	CASSPATGGGTNEKLFF	TGTGCCAGTAGTCCAGCGACAGGGGGAGGAACTAATGAAAAACTGTTTTTT
.	TRBV5-1	.	TRBJ2-7	CASSLWGLYEQYF	TGCGCCAGCAGCTTGTGGGGGCTCTACGAGCAGTACTTC
.	TRBV5-1	.	TRBJ2-2	CASSLAGRNTGELFF	TGCGCCAGCAGCTTGGCAGGCAGAAACACCGGGGAGCTGTTTTTT
.	TRBV28	.	TRBJ2-7	CASSPPAPLSYEQYF	TGTGCCAGCAGCCCCCCGGCACCGTTATCCTACGAGCAGTACTTC
.	TRBV13	.	TRBJ2-2	CASSFKYSVWNTGELFF	TGTGCCAGCAGCTTCAAGTACTCCGTCTGGAACACCGGGGAGCTGTTTTTT
.	TRBV2	.	TRBJ2-7	CAGAGATSYEQYF	TGTGCCGGGGCAGGGGCCACCTCCTACGAGCAGTACTTC
.	TRBV6-5	.	TRBJ1-1	CASSYSYGTEAFF	TGTGCCAGCAGTTACAGCTATGGCACTGAAGCTTTCTTT